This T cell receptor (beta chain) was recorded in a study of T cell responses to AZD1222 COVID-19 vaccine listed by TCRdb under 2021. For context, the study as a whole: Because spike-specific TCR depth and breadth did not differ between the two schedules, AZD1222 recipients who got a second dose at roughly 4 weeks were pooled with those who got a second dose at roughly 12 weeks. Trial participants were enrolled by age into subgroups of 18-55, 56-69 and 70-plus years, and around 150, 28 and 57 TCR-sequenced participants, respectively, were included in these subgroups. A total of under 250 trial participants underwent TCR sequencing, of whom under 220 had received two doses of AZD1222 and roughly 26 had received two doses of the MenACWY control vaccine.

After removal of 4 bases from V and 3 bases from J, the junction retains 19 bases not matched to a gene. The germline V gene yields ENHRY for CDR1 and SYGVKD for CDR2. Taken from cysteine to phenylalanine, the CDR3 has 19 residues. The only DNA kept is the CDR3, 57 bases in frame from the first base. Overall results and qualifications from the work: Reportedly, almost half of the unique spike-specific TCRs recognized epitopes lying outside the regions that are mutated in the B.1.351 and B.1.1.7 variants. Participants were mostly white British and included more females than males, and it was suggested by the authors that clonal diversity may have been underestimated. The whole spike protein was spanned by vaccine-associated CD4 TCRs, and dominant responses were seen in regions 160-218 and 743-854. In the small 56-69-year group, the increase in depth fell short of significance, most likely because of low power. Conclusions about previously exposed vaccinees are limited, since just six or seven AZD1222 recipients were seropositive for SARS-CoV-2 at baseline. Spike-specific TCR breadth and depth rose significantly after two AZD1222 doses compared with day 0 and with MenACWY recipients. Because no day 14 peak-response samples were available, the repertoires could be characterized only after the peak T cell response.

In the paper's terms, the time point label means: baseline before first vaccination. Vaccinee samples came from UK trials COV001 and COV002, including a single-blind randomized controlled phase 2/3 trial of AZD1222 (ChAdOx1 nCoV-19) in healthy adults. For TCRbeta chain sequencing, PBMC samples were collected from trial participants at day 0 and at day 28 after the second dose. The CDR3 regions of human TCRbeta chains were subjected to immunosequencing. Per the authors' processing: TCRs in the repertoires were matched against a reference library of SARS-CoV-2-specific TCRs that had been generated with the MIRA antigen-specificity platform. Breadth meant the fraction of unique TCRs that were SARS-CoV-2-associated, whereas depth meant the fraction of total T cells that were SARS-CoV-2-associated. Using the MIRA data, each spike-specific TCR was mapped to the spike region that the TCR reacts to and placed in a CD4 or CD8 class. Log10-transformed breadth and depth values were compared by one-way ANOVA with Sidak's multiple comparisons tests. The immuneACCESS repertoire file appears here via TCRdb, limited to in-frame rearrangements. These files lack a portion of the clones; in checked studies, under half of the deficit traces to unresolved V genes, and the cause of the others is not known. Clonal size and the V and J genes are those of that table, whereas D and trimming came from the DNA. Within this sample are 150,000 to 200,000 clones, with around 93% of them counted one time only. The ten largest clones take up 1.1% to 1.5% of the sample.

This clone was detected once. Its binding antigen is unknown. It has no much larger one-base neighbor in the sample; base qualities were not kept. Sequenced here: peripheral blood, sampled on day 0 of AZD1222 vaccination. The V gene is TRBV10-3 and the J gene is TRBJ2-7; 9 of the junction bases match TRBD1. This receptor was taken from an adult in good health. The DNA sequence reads TGTGCCATCAGTGGACTTACAGGGGAGGGACAGGGCAGATTCTACGAGCAGTACTTC. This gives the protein CAISGLTGEGQGRFYEQYF.